What follows is one T cell receptor (beta chain) and its context. The data are from a study of shared clonotypes between healthy human individuals. Clones were sequenced by immunoSEQ multiplex PCR, and TCRdb holds only the in-frame ones, with some missing. The table shows roughly 400,000 clones, with just over 95% occurring only once. Per the germline V gene, CDR1 is MNHEY and CDR2 is SMNVEV (reference sequence). V was pared by 6 bases and J by 6 bases, with 21 bases between. CDR3 length equals 15 residues. The clonotype was recovered from a man aged 25 to 45 in good health. The sample comprised memory CD8+ T cells sorted from blood. Subset meaning: CD45RO+ cells pooled with CCR7-negative TemRA cells. The gene calls are TRBV27 and TRBJ2-7; TRBD2 is a possible D gene (5 bases). The CDR3 coding sequence is TGTGCCAGCAGCCTTAATGCGAGGGTAAGGGCCGAGCAGTACTTC. Translated: CASSLNARVRAEQYF.